The entry that follows covers one T cell receptor beta chain sequence. The antigen remains unidentified. The record originates from a study of T cell clonality in common variable immunodeficiency. Only in-frame clones appear in the TCRdb table, and some are missing; sequencing was by immunoSEQ multiplex PCR. The clone table shows 8,000 to 9,500 clones, with the ten largest holding around 3.8%. Study-level points and caveats: In common variable immunodeficiency, TCR beta chains reportedly carried fewer deletions and N-nucleotide insertions.

Material: peripheral blood mononuclear cells. The origin of this receptor is a human donor with common variable immunodeficiency.

The CDR3 bases that were read are TGTGCCAGCAGTGAGTCCAACTCCTACGAG. Its translation: CASSESNSYE. The entire CDR3 sequence reads CASSESNSYEQYF. The gene calls are TRBV2 and TRBJ2-7; D unclear. The read ends 3 residues before the CDR3 terminus; that terminus is restored from the germline J gene. The CDR3 runs 13 residues. The V end lost 3 bases, the J end lost 0 bases, and 6 bases lay between the germline ends. Per germline, CDR1 SNHLY and CDR2 FYNNEI.